These T cell receptor beta chains were read from a single sample in a study of cytomegalovirus exposure and HLA in healthy donors. The protocol was immunoSEQ multiplex PCR, while the TCRdb copy is restricted to in-frame clones and leaves out a portion. This table holds 150,000 to 200,000 clones, around 80% found once. The sequencing input was PBMCs. These TCRs come from a woman aged 30 to 39 in good health and CMV-seronegative. CDR3s include the opening cysteine and the closing phenylalanine or tryptophan. A D gene is named only where the DNA matches it firmly. Clone size is stated in some rows and not others, as once, few, many or a class when expanded.

D gene	V gene	J gene	clone size	CDR3 DNA	CDR3 protein
-	TRBV15	TRBJ1-5	-	TGTGCCACCAGCAGTTCTCGGGCAGGACAATCAGCCCAGCATTTT	CATSSSRAGQSAQHF
-	TRBV9	TRBJ1-2	once	TGTGCCAGCAGCGTAGGAGACTATGGCTACACCTTC	CASSVGDYGYTF
TRBD1	TRBV13	TRBJ2-7	-	TGTGCCAGCAGCTCCACCGACAGGGCGCCCTACGAGCAGTACTTC	CASSSTDRAPYEQYF
-	TRBV6-4	TRBJ1-2	-	TGTGCCAGCAGTGACTCGGGCAGGCCGCAGGGGTATGGCTACACCTTC	CASSDSGRPQGYGYTF
TRBD2	TRBV6-1	TRBJ2-7	-	TGTGCCAGCAGTGGCGGGACTAGCGGGGGGTGGCCCGGCGAGCAGTACTTC	CASSGGTSGGWPGEQYF
-	TRBV10-3	TRBJ2-6	-	TGTGCCATCAGTGAGTCTAATCCTGGGGCCAACGTCCTGACTTTC	CAISESNPGANVLTF
TRBD2	TRBV11-2	TRBJ2-1	-	TGTGCCAGCAGCCCATCTAGCGGGGCTGGGAATGAGCAGTTCTTC	CASSPSSGAGNEQFF
TRBD2	TRBV15	TRBJ2-3	-	TGTGCCACCAGCAGGGGGGGGAAAACCTTTAGCACAGATACGCAGTATTTT	CATSRGGKTFSTDTQYF
TRBD1	TRBV16	TRBJ2-1	-	TGTGCCAGCAGCGAAAAGGACAGGAACAATGAGCAGTTCTTC	CASSEKDRNNEQFF
TRBD2	TRBV5-1	TRBJ2-2	-	TGCGCCAGCAGCTTGCTAGCGGGGATGAACACCGGGGAGCTGTTTTTT	CASSLLAGMNTGELFF
-	TRBV10-1	TRBJ2-7	-	TGCGCCAGCAGTGAGTCAGGGGTCTCCTACGAGCAGTACTTC	CASSESGVSYEQYF
-	TRBV19	TRBJ2-5	-	TGTGCCAGTAGTATAGATCCCTACCAAGAGACCCAGTACTTC	CASSIDPYQETQYF
TRBD2	TRBV6-6	TRBJ2-7	-	TGTGCCAGCAGCCTTCGGCATTGGGGGGGGACCTACGAGCAGTACTTC	CASSLRHWGGTYEQYF
-	TRBV9	TRBJ2-7	-	TGTGCCAGCAGCGTAGGGGGAGGGACACTGCACGAGCAGTACTTC	CASSVGGGTLHEQYF
-	TRBV30	TRBJ1-5	-	TGTGCCTGGAGTCTTGGGGCCGTGGGGCAGCCCCAGCATTTT	CAWSLGAVGQPQHF
TRBD1	TRBV7-9	TRBJ1-6	-	TGTGCCAGCAGCTTAGGACAGGGGGATTCACCCCTCCACTTT	CASSLGQGDSPLHF
-	TRBV5-1	TRBJ2-2	-	TGCGCCAGCAGCAGGGGTATCGACACCGGGGAGCTGTTTTTT	CASSRGIDTGELFF
-	TRBV11-2	TRBJ2-2	once	TGTGCCAGCAGCTCTTTCGTACCAGGGACCGGGGAGCTGTTTTTT	CASSSFVPGTGELFF
-	TRBV6-1	TRBJ1-1	few	TGTGCCAGCAGCGACGTCGGGGTGGGCGTAGCTTTCTTT	CASSDVGVGVAFF
-	TRBV27	TRBJ2-7	-	TGTGCCAGCAGTGCCCTAAGTGCGGGGTCCTCCTACGAGCAGTACTTC	CASSALSAGSSYEQYF
-	TRBV4-1	TRBJ2-2	once	TGCGCCAGCAGTAGAACCGGGGAGCTGTTTTTT	CASSRTGELFF
TRBD2	TRBV9	TRBJ2-1	-	TGTGCCAGCAGCGTAGGGTCTAGCGGGGGGTACAATGAGCAGTTCTTC	CASSVGSSGGYNEQFF
-	TRBV6-1	TRBJ1-6	few	TGTGCCAGCAGTGAAGCCCTACAGAATAATTCACCCCTCCACTTT	CASSEALQNNSPLHF
TRBD2	TRBV4-1	TRBJ2-3	-	TGCGCCAGCAGCCAAGCGTTGCGGGGGACCTACACAGATACGCAGTATTTT	CASSQALRGTYTDTQYF
TRBD1	TRBV4-2	TRBJ1-2	once	TGTGCCAGCAGCCAACCCGACAGGGGATATGGCTACACCTTC	CASSQPDRGYGYTF
-	TRBV5-1	TRBJ1-6	-	TGCGCCAGCAGCGGTGGCCAACAGGGCGAGGGGAATTCACCCCTCCACTTT	CASSGGQQGEGNSPLHF
TRBD1	TRBV9	TRBJ2-7	-	TGTGCCAGCAGCACCCGAGGGACAGGGCTTATCTACGAGCAGTACTTC	CASSTRGTGLIYEQYF
-	TRBV19	TRBJ1-2	-	TGTGCCAGTAAGGCAGCCCCGGGATATGGCTACACCTTC	CASKAAPGYGYTF
TRBD1	TRBV6-5	TRBJ2-7	-	TGTGCCAGCGGACCCGGGACAGGGGGTTTCTACGAGCAGTACTTC	CASGPGTGGFYEQYF
TRBD2	TRBV7-9	TRBJ2-1	-	TGTGCCAGCAGCCCTCGGGGGAGCGGGGGGGCGAGTGAGCAGTTCTTC	CASSPRGSGGASEQFF
-	TRBV7-9	TRBJ1-6	-	TGTGCCAGCAGCTTAGTCGGGCAGGGGCATTCACCCCTCCACTTT	CASSLVGQGHSPLHF
-	TRBV6-7	TRBJ2-7	-	TGTGCCAGCAGTCCACGAGATCGTCCTACTGGCTCCTACGAGCAGTACTTC	CASSPRDRPTGSYEQYF
-	TRBV5-6	TRBJ1-1	-	TGTGCCAGCAGCTTGCAGTTCACTGAAGCTTTCTTT	CASSLQFTEAFF
-	TRBV2	TRBJ1-1	-	TGTGCCAGCAGTGACGGCAGGAAAAGGGGAAACACTGAAGCTTTCTTT	CASSDGRKRGNTEAFF
TRBD2	TRBV15	TRBJ2-1	once	TGTGCCACCAGCAGAGGTGGACTAGCGGATTCGAGCGGGTTCTTC	CATSRGGLADSSGFF
-	TRBV23-1	TRBJ1-5	-	TGCGCCAGCCCCCCGACTCATCAGCCCCAGCATTTT	CASPPTHQPQHF
TRBD1	TRBV9	TRBJ2-1	-	TGTGCCAGCAGCGTAGCTACAGGGGGCTATGAGCAGTTCTTC	CASSVATGGYEQFF
TRBD2	TRBV27	TRBJ2-3	-	TGTGCCAGCAGTTGGGGACTAGCGGGGGGGAGCAGAGATACGCAGTATTTT	CASSWGLAGGSRDTQYF
TRBD1	TRBV19	TRBJ1-2	-	TGTGCCAGTAGCGAGGGGGCCCTCTATGGCTACACCTTC	CASSEGALYGYTF
TRBD1	TRBV10-1	TRBJ1-1	-	TGCGCCAGCAGCGGGGGACAGGGCCTTGAAGCTTTCTTT	CASSGGQGLEAFF
TRBD1	TRBV27	TRBJ1-1	once	TGTGCCAGCAGTTTCCTCGGACAGGGTAAAACTGAAGCTTTCTTT	CASSFLGQGKTEAFF
TRBD1	TRBV7-2	TRBJ1-2	-	TGTGCCAGCAGCCCGGAGGGACAGGGTTCTGGCTACACCTTC	CASSPEGQGSGYTF
TRBD1	TRBV5-1	TRBJ2-1	-	TGCGCCAGCAGCCCGGGACAGGTAAACTACAATGAGCAGTTCTTC	CASSPGQVNYNEQFF
-	TRBV7-7	TRBJ2-1	-	TGTGCCAGCAGCCCCGGTCCTGACAGGCTGTCCTACAATGAGCAGTTCTTC	CASSPGPDRLSYNEQFF
-	TRBV19	TRBJ2-1	-	TGTGCCAGTAGTGGTAATTGGGGGGACAATGAGCAGTTCTTC	CASSGNWGDNEQFF
-	TRBV30	TRBJ1-3	-	TGTGCCTGGAGCGCGACAAGTGGAAACACCATATATTTT	CAWSATSGNTIYF
-	TRBV5-1	TRBJ1-2	-	TGCGCCAGCAAGGTTCTGTCACAGGGATCCTATGGCTACACCTTC	CASKVLSQGSYGYTF
TRBD1	TRBV5-1	TRBJ1-1	-	TGCGCCAGCAGCTGGGGGGGACAGGGCCGTAGGACTGAAGCTTTCTTT	CASSWGGQGRRTEAFF
TRBD1	TRBV4-1	TRBJ1-4	-	TGCGCCAGCTGGTCCGGGACAGTGCCTGAAAAACTGTTTTTT	CASWSGTVPEKLFF
-	TRBV7-9	TRBJ1-2	-	TGTGCCAGCAGCTTGGTGTTGGGGGGTAATACTAACTATGGCTACACCTTC	CASSLVLGGNTNYGYTF
-	TRBV10-3	TRBJ2-2	few	TGTGCCATCAGAGAGACAGACACCGGGGAGCTGTTTTTT	CAIRETDTGELFF
-	TRBV28	TRBJ1-5	-	TGTGCCAGCAGTAGGACTGTAAGCAATCAGCCCCAGCATTTT	CASSRTVSNQPQHF
-	TRBV7-2	TRBJ2-7	few	TGTGCCAGCAGCTTAGCGTTGGGGGGATACGAGCAGTACTTC	CASSLALGGYEQYF
TRBD1	TRBV5-5	TRBJ1-6	-	TGTGCCAGCAGCGCGACCCATACAGGGGATTCACCCCTCCACTTT	CASSATHTGDSPLHF
TRBD1	TRBV29-1	TRBJ1-5	-	TGCAGCGTCTTGACAGGGGTTTTCAATCAGCCCCAGCATTTT	CSVLTGVFNQPQHF
-	TRBV14	TRBJ2-3	-	TGTGCCAGCAGCCCCCAGGGAAGGGCAGGGGAACGCGCAGATACGCAGTATTTT	CASSPQGRAGERADTQYF
-	TRBV10-3	TRBJ1-1	-	TGTGCCATCAGGGAGACACTGAACACTGAAGCTTTCTTT	CAIRETLNTEAFF
-	TRBV7-2	TRBJ1-3	-	TGTGCCAGCAGCTTAGGGCTCTCTGGAAACACCATATATTTT	CASSLGLSGNTIYF
-	TRBV7-5	TRBJ2-1	-	TGTGCCAGAAGCTTACCCACCGTTGGCCCCCAGTCTTACAATGAGCAGTTCTTC	CARSLPTVGPQSYNEQFF